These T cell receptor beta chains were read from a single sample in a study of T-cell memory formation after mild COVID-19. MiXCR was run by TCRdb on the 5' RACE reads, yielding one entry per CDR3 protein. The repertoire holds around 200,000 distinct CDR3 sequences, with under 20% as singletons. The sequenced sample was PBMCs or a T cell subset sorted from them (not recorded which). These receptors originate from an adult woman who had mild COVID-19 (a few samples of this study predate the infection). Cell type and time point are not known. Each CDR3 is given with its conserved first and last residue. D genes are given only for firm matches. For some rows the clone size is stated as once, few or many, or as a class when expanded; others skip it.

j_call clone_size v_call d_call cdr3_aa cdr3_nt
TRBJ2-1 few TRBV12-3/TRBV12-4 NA CAVGRGEGFHNEQFF TGTGCGGTAGGGCGCGGGGAAGGATTTCACAATGAGCAGTTCTTC
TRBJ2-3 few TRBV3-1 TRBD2 CASSLGLAGGFSLTDTQYF TGTGCCAGCAGCCTCGGACTAGCGGGGGGCTTTTCCCTCACAGATACGCAGTATTTT
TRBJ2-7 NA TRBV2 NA CASSEIYREQYF TGTGCCAGCAGTGAGATCTATCGAGAGCAGTACTTC
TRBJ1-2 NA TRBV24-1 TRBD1 CATSEPGTGGSGYTF TGTGCCACCAGTGAACCCGGGACAGGGGGATCCGGCTACACCTTC
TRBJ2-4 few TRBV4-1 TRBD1 CASSQGQGYKNIQYF TGCGCCAGCAGCCAGGGACAGGGGTACAAAAACATTCAGTACTTC
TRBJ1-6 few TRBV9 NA CASSVAGVGNSPLHF TGTGCCAGCAGCGTAGCTGGGGTCGGTAATTCACCCCTCCACTTT
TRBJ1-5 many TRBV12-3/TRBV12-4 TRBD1 CASSNRGGQPQHF TGTGCCAGCAGTAACAGGGGTGGTCAGCCCCAGCATTTT
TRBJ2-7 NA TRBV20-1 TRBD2 CSALVSGGPYEQYF TGCAGTGCTCTTGTTAGCGGGGGCCCCTACGAGCAGTACTTC
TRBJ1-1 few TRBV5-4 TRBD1 CASSSDRGNTEAFF TGTGCCAGCAGCTCGGACAGGGGGAACACTGAAGCTTTCTTT
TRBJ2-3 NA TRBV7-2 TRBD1 CASRTGQGTDTQYF TGTGCCAGCAGAACGGGACAGGGAACAGATACGCAGTATTTT
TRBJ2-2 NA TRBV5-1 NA CASSLGGRGTGELFF TGCGCCAGCAGCTTGGGCGGACGTGGCACCGGGGAGCTGTTTTTT
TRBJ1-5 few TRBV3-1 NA CASSQVSAGPQHF TGTGCCAGCAGCCAAGTTTCTGCGGGGCCCCAGCATTTT
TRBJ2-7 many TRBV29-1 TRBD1 CSALTGGSYEQYF TGCAGCGCTCTGACAGGGGGCTCCTACGAGCAGTACTTC
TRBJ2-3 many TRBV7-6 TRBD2 CASSLSQSSGGSTDTQYF TGTGCCAGCAGCTTATCCCAATCTAGCGGGGGAAGCACAGATACGCAGTATTTT
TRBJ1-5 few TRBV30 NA CAWSVGQYTYQPQHF TGTGCCTGGAGTGTAGGGCAGTATACCTATCAGCCCCAGCATTTT
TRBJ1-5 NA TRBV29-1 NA CSVEDVSREPPQHF TGCAGCGTTGAAGATGTAAGTCGGGAACCACCCCAGCATTTT
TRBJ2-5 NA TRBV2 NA CASRYLPIQGTETQYF TGTGCCAGCAGGTACCTACCGATACAGGGAACAGAGACCCAGTACTTC